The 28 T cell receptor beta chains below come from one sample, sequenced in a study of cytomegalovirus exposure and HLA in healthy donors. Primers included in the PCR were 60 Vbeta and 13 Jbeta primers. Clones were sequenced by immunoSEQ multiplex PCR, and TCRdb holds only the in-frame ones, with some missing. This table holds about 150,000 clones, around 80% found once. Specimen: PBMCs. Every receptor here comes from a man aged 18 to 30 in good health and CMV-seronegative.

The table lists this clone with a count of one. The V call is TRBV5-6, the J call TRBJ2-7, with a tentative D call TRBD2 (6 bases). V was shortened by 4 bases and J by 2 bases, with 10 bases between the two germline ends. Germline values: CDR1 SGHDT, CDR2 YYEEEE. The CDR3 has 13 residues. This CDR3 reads CASSQGGAYEQYF. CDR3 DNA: TGTGCCAGCAGCCAAGGAGGGGCCTACGAGCAGTACTTC.

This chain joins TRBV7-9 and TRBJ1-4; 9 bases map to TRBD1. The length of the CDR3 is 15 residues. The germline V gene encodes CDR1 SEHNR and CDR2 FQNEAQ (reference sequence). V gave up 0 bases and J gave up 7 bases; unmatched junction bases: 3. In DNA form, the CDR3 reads TGTGCCAGCAGCTTAGCCCCGGGACAGGGTGAAAAACTGTTTTTT. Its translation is CASSLAPGQGEKLFF.

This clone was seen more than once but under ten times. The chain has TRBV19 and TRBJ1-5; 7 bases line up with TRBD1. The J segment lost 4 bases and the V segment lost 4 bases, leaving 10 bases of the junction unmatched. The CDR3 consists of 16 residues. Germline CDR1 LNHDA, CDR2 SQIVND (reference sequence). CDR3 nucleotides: TGTGCCAGTAGTACTTCCGGGACAGAGAATAATCAGCCCCAGCATTTT. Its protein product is CASSTSGTENNQPQHF.

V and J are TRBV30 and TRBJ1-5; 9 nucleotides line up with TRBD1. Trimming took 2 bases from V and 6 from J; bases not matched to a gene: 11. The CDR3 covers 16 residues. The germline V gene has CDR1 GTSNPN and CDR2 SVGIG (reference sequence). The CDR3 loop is CAWSPTDRGRGQPQHF. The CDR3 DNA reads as TGTGCCTGGAGTCCAACGGACAGGGGTAGGGGTCAGCCCCAGCATTTT.

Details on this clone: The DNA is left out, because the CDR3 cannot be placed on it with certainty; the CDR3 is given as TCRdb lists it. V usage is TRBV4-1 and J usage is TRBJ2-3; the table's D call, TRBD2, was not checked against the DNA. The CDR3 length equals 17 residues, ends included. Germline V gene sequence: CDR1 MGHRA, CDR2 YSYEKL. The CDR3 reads CASSQGEWASGSRKEYF.

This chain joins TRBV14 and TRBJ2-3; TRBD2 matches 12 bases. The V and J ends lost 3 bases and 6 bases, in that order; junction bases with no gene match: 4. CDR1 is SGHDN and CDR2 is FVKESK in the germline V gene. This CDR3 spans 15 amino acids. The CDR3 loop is CASSHRLAGEDTQYF. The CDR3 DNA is TGTGCCAGCAGCCATCGACTAGCGGGAGAGGATACGCAGTATTTT.

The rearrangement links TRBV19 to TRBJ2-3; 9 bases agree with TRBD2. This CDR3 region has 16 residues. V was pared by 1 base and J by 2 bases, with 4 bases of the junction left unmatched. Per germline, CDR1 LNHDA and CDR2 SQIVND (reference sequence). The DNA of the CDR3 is TGTGCCAGTAGTATAGGCCTAGCGGGATTCACAGATACGCAGTATTTT. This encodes CASSIGLAGFTDTQYF.

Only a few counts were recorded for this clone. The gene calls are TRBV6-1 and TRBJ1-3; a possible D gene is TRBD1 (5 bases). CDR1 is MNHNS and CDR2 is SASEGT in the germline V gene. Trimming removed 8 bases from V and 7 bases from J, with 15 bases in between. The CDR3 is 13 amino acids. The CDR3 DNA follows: TGTGCCAGCTGGGGACTCACGGGGAACACCATATATTTT. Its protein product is CASWGLTGNTIYF.

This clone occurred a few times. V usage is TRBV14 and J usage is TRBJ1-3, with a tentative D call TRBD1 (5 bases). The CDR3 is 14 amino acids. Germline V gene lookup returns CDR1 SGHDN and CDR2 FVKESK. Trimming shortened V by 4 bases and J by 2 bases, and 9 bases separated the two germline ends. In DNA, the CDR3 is TGTGCCAGCAGCCGCTGGGGGGCTGGAAACACCATATATTTT. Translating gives CASSRWGAGNTIYF.

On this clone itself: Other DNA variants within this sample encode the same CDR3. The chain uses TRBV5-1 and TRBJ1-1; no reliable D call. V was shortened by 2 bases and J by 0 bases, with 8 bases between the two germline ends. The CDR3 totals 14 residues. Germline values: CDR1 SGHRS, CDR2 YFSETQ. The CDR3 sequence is CASSLGSMNTEAFF. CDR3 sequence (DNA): TGCGCCAGCAGCTTAGGGAGCATGAACACTGAAGCTTTCTTT.

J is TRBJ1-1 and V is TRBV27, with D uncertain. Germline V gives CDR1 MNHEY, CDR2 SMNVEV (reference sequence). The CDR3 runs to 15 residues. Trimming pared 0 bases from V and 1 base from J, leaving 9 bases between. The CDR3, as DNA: TGTGCCAGCAGTTTATCCGCGGTTCCGAACACTGAAGCTTTCTTT. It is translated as CASSLSAVPNTEAFF.

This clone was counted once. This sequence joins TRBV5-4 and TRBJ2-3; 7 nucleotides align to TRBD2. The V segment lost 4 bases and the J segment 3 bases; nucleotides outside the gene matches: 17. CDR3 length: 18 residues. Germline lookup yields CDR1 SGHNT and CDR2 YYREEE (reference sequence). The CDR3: CASSPQAAAGARTDTQYF. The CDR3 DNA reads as TGTGCCAGCAGCCCGCAGGCTGCGGCGGGAGCTAGAACAGATACGCAGTATTTT.

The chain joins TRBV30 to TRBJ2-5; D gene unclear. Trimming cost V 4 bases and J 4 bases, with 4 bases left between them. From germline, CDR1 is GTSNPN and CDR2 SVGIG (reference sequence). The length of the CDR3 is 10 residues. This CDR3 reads CAWIIETQYF. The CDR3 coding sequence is TGTGCCTGGATCATAGAGACCCAGTACTTC.

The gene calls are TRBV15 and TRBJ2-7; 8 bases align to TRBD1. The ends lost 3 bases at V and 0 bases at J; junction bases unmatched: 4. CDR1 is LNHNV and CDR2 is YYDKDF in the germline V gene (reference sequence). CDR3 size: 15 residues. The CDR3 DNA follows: TGTGCCACCAGCAGGGACAGGGTCAGCTCCTACGAGCAGTACTTC. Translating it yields CATSRDRVSSYEQYF.

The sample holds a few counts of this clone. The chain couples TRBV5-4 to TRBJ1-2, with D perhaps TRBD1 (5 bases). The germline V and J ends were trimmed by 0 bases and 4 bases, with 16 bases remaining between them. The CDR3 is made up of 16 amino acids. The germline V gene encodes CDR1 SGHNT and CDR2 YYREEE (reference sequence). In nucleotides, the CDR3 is TGTGCCAGCAGCTTGGCGGGTCGGCAGGGTAGCTATGGCTACACCTTC. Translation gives CASSLAGRQGSYGYTF.

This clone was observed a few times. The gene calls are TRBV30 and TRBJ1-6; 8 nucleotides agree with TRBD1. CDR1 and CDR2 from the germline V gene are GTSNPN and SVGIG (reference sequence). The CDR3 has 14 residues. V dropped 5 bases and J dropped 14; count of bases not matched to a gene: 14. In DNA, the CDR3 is TGTGCCTGGCACCGGGACAGGCCGGGGCCGACCCTCCACTTT. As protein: CAWHRDRPGPTLHF.

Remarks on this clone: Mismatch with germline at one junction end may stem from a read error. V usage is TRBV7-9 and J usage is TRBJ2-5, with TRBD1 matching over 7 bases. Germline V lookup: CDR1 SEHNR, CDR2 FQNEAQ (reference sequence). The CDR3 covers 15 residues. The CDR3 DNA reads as TGTTCCAGCAGCTTAGCCCAGGGGGTTAAAGGGACCCAGTACTTC. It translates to CSSSLAQGVKGTQYF.

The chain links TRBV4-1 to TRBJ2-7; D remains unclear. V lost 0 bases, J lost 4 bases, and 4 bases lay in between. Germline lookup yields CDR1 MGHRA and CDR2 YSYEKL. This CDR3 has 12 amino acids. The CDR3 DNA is TGCGCCAGCAGCCAAGATCTATACGAGCAGTACTTC. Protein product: CASSQDLYEQYF.

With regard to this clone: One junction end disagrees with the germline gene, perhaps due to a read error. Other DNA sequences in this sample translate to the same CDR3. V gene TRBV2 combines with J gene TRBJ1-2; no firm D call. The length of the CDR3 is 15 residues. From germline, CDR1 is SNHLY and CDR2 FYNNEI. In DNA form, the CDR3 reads TGCGCCAGCCAATTCTCAGGTGGGCATGACTATGGCTACACCTTC. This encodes CASQFSGGHDYGYTF.

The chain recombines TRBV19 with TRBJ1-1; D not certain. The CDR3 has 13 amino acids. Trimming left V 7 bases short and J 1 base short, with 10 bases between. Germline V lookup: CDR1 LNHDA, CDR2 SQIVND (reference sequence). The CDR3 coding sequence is TGTGCCAGTACTCCTCGCGAGAACACTGAAGCTTTCTTT. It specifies CASTPRENTEAFF.

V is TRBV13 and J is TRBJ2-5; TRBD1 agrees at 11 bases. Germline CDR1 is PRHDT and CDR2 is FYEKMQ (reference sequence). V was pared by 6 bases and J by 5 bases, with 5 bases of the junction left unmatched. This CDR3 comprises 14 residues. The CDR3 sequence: CASRGQGVRETQYF. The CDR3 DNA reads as TGTGCCAGCAGGGGACAGGGGGTGCGGGAGACCCAGTACTTC.

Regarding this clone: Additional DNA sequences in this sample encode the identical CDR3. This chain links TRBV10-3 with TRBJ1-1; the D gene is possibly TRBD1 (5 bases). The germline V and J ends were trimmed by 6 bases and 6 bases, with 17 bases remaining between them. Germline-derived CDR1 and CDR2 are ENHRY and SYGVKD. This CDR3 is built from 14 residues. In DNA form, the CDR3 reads TGTGCCATCAGCGTTGGGCAGGGTCGGGCTGAAGCTTTCTTT. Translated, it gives CAISVGQGRAEAFF.

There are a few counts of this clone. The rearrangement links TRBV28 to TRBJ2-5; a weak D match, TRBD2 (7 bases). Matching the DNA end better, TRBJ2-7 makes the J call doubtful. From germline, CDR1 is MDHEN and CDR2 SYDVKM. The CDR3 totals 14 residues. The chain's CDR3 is CASSFRRGGVEQYF. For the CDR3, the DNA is TGTGCCAGCAGTTTTAGGAGGGGGGGTGTCGAGCAGTACTTC.

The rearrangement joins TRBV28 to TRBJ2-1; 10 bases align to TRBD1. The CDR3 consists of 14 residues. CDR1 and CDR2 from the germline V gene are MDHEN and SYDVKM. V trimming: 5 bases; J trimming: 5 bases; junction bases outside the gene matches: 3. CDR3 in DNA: TGTGCCAGCAGTATGGACAGGGGGGACAATGAGCAGTTCTTC. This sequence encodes CASSMDRGDNEQFF. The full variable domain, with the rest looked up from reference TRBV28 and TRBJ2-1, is DVKVTQSSRYLVKRTGEKVFLECVQDMDHENMFWYRQDPGLGLRLIYFSYDVKMKEKGDIPEGYSVSREKKERFSLILESASTNQTSMYLCASSMDRGDNEQFFGPGTRLTVL.

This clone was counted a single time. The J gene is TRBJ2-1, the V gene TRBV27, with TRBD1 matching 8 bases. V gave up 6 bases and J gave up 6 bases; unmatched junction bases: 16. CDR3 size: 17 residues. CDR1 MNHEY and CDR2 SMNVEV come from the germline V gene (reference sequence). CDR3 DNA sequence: TGTGCCAGCAGGGGGCCCCCCGGACAGGGAATGGGCAATGAGCAGTTCTTC. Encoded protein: CASRGPPGQGMGNEQFF.

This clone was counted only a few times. CDR3 in amino acids: CASSSTGIAKNIQYF. CDR3 DNA: TGTGCCAGCAGTTCGACAGGGATAGCCAAAAACATTCAGTACTTC. The chain combines TRBV28 with TRBJ2-4, with 7 positions matching TRBD1. The germline V gene encodes CDR1 MDHEN and CDR2 SYDVKM. V was clipped by 4 bases and J by 0 bases; unmatched bases: 3. The CDR3 is 15 amino acids.

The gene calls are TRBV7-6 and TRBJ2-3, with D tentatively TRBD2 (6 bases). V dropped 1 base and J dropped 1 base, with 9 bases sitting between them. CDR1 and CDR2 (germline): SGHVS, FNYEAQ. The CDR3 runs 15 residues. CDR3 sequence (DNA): TGTGCCAGCAGCTTAGTGGCTAGCGGCACAGATACGCAGTATTTT. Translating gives CASSLVASGTDTQYF.

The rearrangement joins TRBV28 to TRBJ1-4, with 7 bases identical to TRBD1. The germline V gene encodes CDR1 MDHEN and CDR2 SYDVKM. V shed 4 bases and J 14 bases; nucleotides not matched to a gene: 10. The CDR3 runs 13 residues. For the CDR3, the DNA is TGTGCCAGCAGTTGGCAGAGGACAGGAGGGCTGTTTTTT. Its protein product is CASSWQRTGGLFF.